This T cell receptor (beta chain) stems from a study of shared clonotypes between healthy human individuals. Study findings and constraints: Limited genetic and exposure-history diversity came from having few donors. Clonotypes shared by all four sorted-subset donors had higher generation probabilities than non-shared clonotypes. Sharing across a few donors was seen in 4% to 6.5% of naive CD4 clonotypes.

This clone has a handful of counts. Its target is unknown. Evenly divided among several immunoSEQ plates was the genomic DNA of each subset. Generated by immunoSEQ multiplex PCR, the TCRdb table keeps only in-frame clones and is missing some. This table holds under 750,000 clones, over 55% found once. Germline V gives CDR1 SGHRS, CDR2 YFSETQ. Between the trimmed V and J ends, which lost 0 bases and 2 bases, there was a span of 7 bases. This CDR3 spans 14 amino acids. Sequenced: memory CD4+ T cells sorted from blood. As to subset: CD45RA-negative fraction. This rearrangement joins TRBV5-1 to TRBJ2-3; D ambiguous. This TCR was recovered from a young woman in good health. The CDR3 DNA is TGCGCCAGCAGCTTGGAAAAGCCCACAGATACGCAGTATTTT. Translated: CASSLEKPTDTQYF.